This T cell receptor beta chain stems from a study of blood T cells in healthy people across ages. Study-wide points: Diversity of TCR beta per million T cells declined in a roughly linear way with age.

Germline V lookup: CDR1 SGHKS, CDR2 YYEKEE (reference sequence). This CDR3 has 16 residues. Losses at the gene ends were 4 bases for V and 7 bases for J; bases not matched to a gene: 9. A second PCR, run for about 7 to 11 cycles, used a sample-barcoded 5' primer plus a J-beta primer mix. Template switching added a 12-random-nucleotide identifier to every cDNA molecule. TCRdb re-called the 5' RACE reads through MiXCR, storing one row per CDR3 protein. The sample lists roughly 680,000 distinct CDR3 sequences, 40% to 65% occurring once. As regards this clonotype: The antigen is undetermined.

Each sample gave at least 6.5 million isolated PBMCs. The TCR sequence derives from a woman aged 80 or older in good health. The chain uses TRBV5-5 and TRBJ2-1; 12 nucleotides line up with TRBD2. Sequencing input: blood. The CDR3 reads CASSPTPSGGENEQFF. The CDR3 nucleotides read TGTGCCAGCAGCCCCACTCCTAGCGGGGGGGAAAATGAGCAGTTCTTC.